The 18 T cell receptor beta chains below all came from one sample that was sequenced in a study of technical replicates of blood from a handful of donors. Data came from immunoSEQ multiplex PCR; TCRdb stores just in-frame clones and leaves some out. The table lists some 83,000 clones, more than 85% of them singletons. The sequenced sample was T cells isolated from PBMCs. All receptors derive from a human donor in good health.

The chain recombines TRBV10-3 with TRBJ2-6; no clear D gene. The germline gives CDR1 ENHRY, CDR2 SYGVKD. The CDR3 sequence is 14 residues long. V was clipped by 7 bases and J by 2 bases, with 9 bases between them. The CDR3: CAIIDGPGANVLTF. For the CDR3, the DNA is TGTGCCATCATCGATGGCCCTGGGGCCAACGTCCTGACTTTC.

The rearrangement uses TRBV11-2 and TRBJ2-5; 8 nucleotides line up with TRBD1. Germline CDR1 and CDR2: SGHAT and FQNNGV. There are 15 residues in the CDR3. After removal of 7 bases from V and 2 bases from J, the junction contained 9 bases not matched to a gene. The DNA for the CDR3 is TGTGCCAGCACCAGGACAGGGATTCTTCAAGAGACCCAGTACTTC. This sequence encodes CASTRTGILQETQYF. Full variable domain (rest looked up from reference TRBV11-2 and TRBJ2-5): EAGVAQSPRYKIIEKRQSVAFWCNPISGHATLYWYQQILGQGPKLLIQFQNNGVVDDSQLPKDRFSAERLKGVDSTLKIQPAKLEDSAVYLCASTRTGILQETQYFGPGTRLLVL.

The chain uses TRBV19 and TRBJ2-3, with 7 positions matching TRBD1. CDR3 length: 18 residues. Trimming at V came to 6 bases and at J to 1 base, leaving 16 bases not matched to a gene. Germline loops: CDR1 LNHDA, CDR2 SQIVND (reference sequence). For the CDR3, the DNA is TGTGCCAGTAGCTCCCTAAGGGGGCGGGTCCGGGGCACAGATACGCAGTATTTT. It encodes CASSSLRGRVRGTDTQYF.

The chain employs TRBV11-2 and TRBJ2-7, with TRBD2 matching over 7 bases. Per germline, CDR1 SGHAT and CDR2 FQNNGV. The CDR3 spans 14 residues. The V and J ends lost 2 bases and 2 bases, in that order; junction bases with no gene match: 3. CDR3 nucleotides: TGTGCCAGCAGCTTAAGAGGACTAGCCTACGAGCAGTACTTC. Encoded protein: CASSLRGLAYEQYF. Combining the CDR3 with reference TRBV11-2 and TRBJ2-7 gives the whole variable domain EAGVAQSPRYKIIEKRQSVAFWCNPISGHATLYWYQQILGQGPKLLIQFQNNGVVDDSQLPKDRFSAERLKGVDSTLKIQPAKLEDSAVYLCASSLRGLAYEQYFGPGTRLTVT.

The rearrangement uses TRBV19 and TRBJ2-1; 7 nucleotides agree with TRBD1. With V trimmed by 3 bases and J by 7 bases, 6 bases remained unmatched. The V gene's germline CDR1 is LNHDA and CDR2 SQIVND (reference sequence). This CDR3 contains 14 residues. CDR3 DNA: TGTGCCAGTAGTATTAACAGGGGAGTGAATGAGCAGTTCTTC. This codes for CASSINRGVNEQFF. The variable domain in full, completed from reference TRBV19 and TRBJ2-1, reads DGGITQSPKYLFRKEGQNVTLSCEQNLNHDAMYWYRQDPGQGLRLIYYSQIVNDFQKGDIAEGYSVSREKKESFPLTVTSAQKNPTAFYLCASSINRGVNEQFFGPGTRLTVL.

J is TRBJ1-3 and V is TRBV28; D is ambiguous. The CDR3 length is 14 residues. V was shortened by 4 bases and J by 0 bases, with 7 bases between the two germline ends. Germline CDR1 reads MDHEN; CDR2 reads SYDVKM. This CDR3 reads CASSSRISGNTIYF. Here the CDR3 DNA reads TGTGCCAGCAGTTCCAGGATCTCTGGAAACACCATATATTTT.

V usage is TRBV5-1 and J usage is TRBJ2-7, with TRBD1 matching over 9 bases. Germline CDR1 reads SGHRS; CDR2 reads YFSETQ. The J segment lost 6 bases and the V segment lost 1 base, leaving 5 bases of the junction unmatched. The CDR3 runs to 14 residues. CDR3 DNA: TGCGCCAGCAGCTTGCGGGACAGGGTAGGCGAGCAGTACTTC. This translates into CASSLRDRVGEQYF.

The rearrangement uses TRBV5-1 and TRBJ2-3; 7 nucleotides agree with TRBD2. Looked up from germline, CDR1 is SGHRS and CDR2 is YFSETQ. The V gene end was trimmed by 4 bases and the J gene end by 2 bases; junction bases not matched to a gene: 4. The CDR3 totals 14 residues. The CDR3 loop reads CASSVGTNTDTQYF. The DNA for the CDR3 is TGCGCCAGCAGCGTCGGGACTAACACAGATACGCAGTATTTT.

This clone came up once. The V call is TRBV7-7, the J call TRBJ2-7; the D gene is possibly TRBD1 (6 bases). Germline V lookup: CDR1 SSHAT, CDR2 FNYEAQ (reference sequence). This CDR3 contains 17 residues. V shed 3 bases and J shed 6 bases, with 24 bases lying between them. The CDR3 nucleotides read TGTGCCAGCAGCTTTCGGCCCGGTTCAGGGGCCTCGTCCGAGCAGTACTTC. This gives the protein CASSFRPGSGASSEQYF. Together with reference TRBV7-7 and TRBJ2-7, the CDR3 gives the full variable domain: GAGVSQSPRYKVTKRGQDVTLRCDPISSHATLYWYQQALGQGPEFLTYFNYEAQPDKSGLPSDRFSAERPEGSISTLTIQRTEQRDSAMYRCASSFRPGSGASSEQYFGPGTRLTVT.

This CDR3 reads CASNSRLAGNNEQFF. The CDR3 DNA sequence: TGTGCCAGCAACTCCAGACTAGCGGGCAACAATGAGCAGTTCTTC. The gene calls are TRBV5-5 and TRBJ2-1, with 10 bases that match TRBD2. The CDR3 sequence is 15 residues long. CDR1 and CDR2 (germline): SGHKS, YYEKEE (reference sequence). V lost 6 bases, J lost 5 bases, and 8 bases stayed unmatched.

V gene TRBV7-6 combines with J gene TRBJ1-2; no definite D call. The CDR3 is 15 amino acids. Germline V lookup: CDR1 SGHVS, CDR2 FNYEAQ. V was pared by 5 bases and J by 4 bases, with 17 bases between. The DNA of the CDR3 is TGTGCCAGCAGCCCTGAGCGGGGATTGGGCTATGGCTACACCTTC. This gives the protein CASSPERGLGYGYTF.

V usage is TRBV5-4 and J usage is TRBJ1-1; 10 nucleotides align to TRBD1. With 4 bases clipped from V and 0 bases from J, the junction kept 0 bases outside the gene matches. Germline V gene lookup returns CDR1 SGHNT and CDR2 YYREEE (reference sequence). The CDR3 runs 14 residues. The CDR3 spells CASSGTGVNTEAFF. The CDR3 nucleotides are TGTGCCAGCAGCGGGACAGGGGTGAACACTGAAGCTTTCTTT. The variable domain in full, completed from reference TRBV5-4 and TRBJ1-1, reads ETGVTQSPTHLIKTRGQQVTLRCSSQSGHNTVSWYQQALGQGPQFIFQYYREEENGRGNFPPRFSGLQFPNYSSELNVNALELDDSALYLCASSGTGVNTEAFFGQGTRLTVV.

This rearrangement joins TRBV21-1 to TRBJ1-3; TRBD1, the table's D call, was not compared with the DNA. TRBV21-1 is annotated as a pseudogene. The CDR3 is 14 amino acids. CDR3 nucleotide sequence: TGTGCCAGCAGCAAAGACAGGGGGGGAAACACCATATATTTT. This gives the protein CASSKDRGGNTIYF.

This rearrangement joins TRBV30 to TRBJ2-1; no reliable D call. Germline V gene sequence: CDR1 GTSNPN, CDR2 SVGIG (reference sequence). The CDR3 is 16 amino acids. V was cut by 0 bases and J by 3 bases, with 15 bases left in between. The CDR3 loop reads CAWSVMSAGLYNEQFF. DNA of the CDR3: TGTGCCTGGAGTGTCATGTCGGCAGGTCTCTACAATGAGCAGTTCTTC.

V gene TRBV29-1 combines with J gene TRBJ2-3; a weak D match, TRBD2 (7 bases). CDR1 and CDR2 from the germline V gene are SQVTM and ANQGSEA. V was pared by 6 bases and J by 5 bases, with 21 bases between. This CDR3 contains 15 residues. In nucleotides, the CDR3 is TGCAGCGTGGCGGGGAGGGGGGAAGACATAGATACGCAGTATTTT. Translating it yields CSVAGRGEDIDTQYF.

The rearrangement links TRBV5-6 to TRBJ2-7; tentatively, D is TRBD2 (5 bases). CDR1 and CDR2 (germline): SGHDT, YYEEEE. The CDR3 has 15 residues. The V gene lost 5 bases and the J gene lost 5 bases, with 20 bases spanning the gap. This CDR3 is CASSLVPSGDHEQYF. CDR3 coding DNA: TGTGCCAGCAGTCTGGTCCCCTCCGGGGATCACGAGCAGTACTTC.

This sequence joins TRBV27 and TRBJ1-2; 7 positions agree with TRBD1. V dropped 6 bases and J dropped 3; count of bases not matched to a gene: 4. The CDR3 length is 13 residues. Germline V gives CDR1 MNHEY, CDR2 SMNVEV (reference sequence). CDR3 coding DNA: TGTGCCAGCAGCCCCGGGACAGACTATGGCTACACCTTC. Translation: CASSPGTDYGYTF.

The V call is TRBV7-8, the J call TRBJ2-1, with D perhaps matching TRBD1 (5 bases). This CDR3 spans 19 amino acids. Germline CDR1 and CDR2: SGHVS and FQNEAQ. V was trimmed by 1 base and J by 0 bases, leaving 19 bases between them. CDR3 loop: CASSLEGFGQIPSYNEQFF. For the CDR3, the DNA is TGTGCCAGCAGCTTAGAGGGGTTCGGTCAAATTCCCTCCTACAATGAGCAGTTCTTC.